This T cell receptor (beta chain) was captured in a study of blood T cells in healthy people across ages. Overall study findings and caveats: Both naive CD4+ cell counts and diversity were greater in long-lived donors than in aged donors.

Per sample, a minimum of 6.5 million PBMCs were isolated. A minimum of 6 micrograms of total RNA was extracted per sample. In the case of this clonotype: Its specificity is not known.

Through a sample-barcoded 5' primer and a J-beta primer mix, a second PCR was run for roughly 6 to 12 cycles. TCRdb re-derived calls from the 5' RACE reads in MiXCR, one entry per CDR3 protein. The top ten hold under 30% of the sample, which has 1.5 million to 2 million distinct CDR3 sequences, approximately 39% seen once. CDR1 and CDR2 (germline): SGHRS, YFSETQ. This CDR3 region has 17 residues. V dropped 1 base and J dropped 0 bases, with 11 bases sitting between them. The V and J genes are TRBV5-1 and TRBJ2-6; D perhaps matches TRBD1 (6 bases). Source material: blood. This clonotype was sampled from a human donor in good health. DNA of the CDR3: TGCGCCAGCAGCTTGCAGGGGCCCGTCTCTGGGGCCAACGTCCTGACTTTC. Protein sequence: CASSLQGPVSGANVLTF.